This T cell receptor (beta chain) was identified during a study of blood T cell repertoires in COVID-19 (dated by TCRdb to the early 2020s). For context, the study as a whole: Samples covering the acute and convalescent phases of COVID-19 were provided by collaborators in the United States, Italy and Spain. The material from the prospective study consisted of cDNA or gDNA derived from T cells, B-cell-depleted T cells, or PBMCs. Deeply sampled blood TCRbeta repertoires from subjects exposed to, actively infected with, or recovered from COVID-19 were included in the dataset. A freely available public database, intended as a resource for researchers studying the immune response to SARS-CoV-2, is where the repertoires were released. Samples came from the ongoing ImmuneRACE study (first 160 participants) plus 1,254 subjects from 6 global collaborators. Sample metadata almost always included a de-identified subject ID, COVID-19 status, age in years and sex. Where available, HLA class I and class II types were taken from metadata supplied by the sample provider and were not determined by assay-based typing.

The immunoSEQ Assay, a bias-controlled multiplex PCR, was used to amplify TCRbeta CDR3 regions from genomic DNA. The study's own analysis went as follows. The number of nucleated cells in each sample was estimated by amplification of reference gene primers within the assay. To quantify the absolute abundance of each unique TCRbeta CDR3 rearrangement, sequence reads were collapsed and filtered. For each sample, productive Simpson clonality was calculated by taking the square root of Simpson's diversity index across productive rearrangements. Entries here come from immuneACCESS through TCRdb and include only in-frame sequences with V and J called. Some clones fail to appear in such tables; in the studies checked, an unresolved V gene covers under half of the shortfall, and the cause of the remainder is unknown. D and trimming were read from the DNA, whereas the V and J calls and clone size are those reported in that table. The sample records around 190,000 clones, 80% to 90% of which are singletons. Roughly 13% of the sample is held by the ten biggest clonotypes.

What the study reported, not specific to this receptor: The amount of clinical and demographic metadata varied by source and participant and was provided uncurated.

Collaborating institutions collected whole blood in K2EDTA tubes following their own protocols. For TCRbeta analysis, collaborator samples were shipped as frozen whole blood, as isolated PBMCs, or as DNA extracted from either sample type. The CDR3 spans 15 residues, from the cysteine through the phenylalanine. Only the CDR3 part of the read is kept: 45 bases, read in frame from the first base. Trimming costs V 6 bases and J 1 base, and their ends lie 16 bases apart. CDR1 and CDR2, looked up from the germline V gene, are SGHVS and FQNEAQ. Turning to this clone: What antigen it recognizes has not been identified. No much larger clonotype is one base removed from it; base qualities were not supplied.

The chain is encoded by TRBV7-8 joined to TRBJ2-7, with TRBD1 tentatively as D gene (6 bases match). The sample consisted of peripheral blood. This clonotype was sampled from a human donor in a cohort sampled during active COVID-19. The nucleotide sequence is TGTGCCAGCAGTAAGAACCGGGACAATTCCTACGAGCAGTACTTC. This yields the protein CASSKNRDNSYEQYF.